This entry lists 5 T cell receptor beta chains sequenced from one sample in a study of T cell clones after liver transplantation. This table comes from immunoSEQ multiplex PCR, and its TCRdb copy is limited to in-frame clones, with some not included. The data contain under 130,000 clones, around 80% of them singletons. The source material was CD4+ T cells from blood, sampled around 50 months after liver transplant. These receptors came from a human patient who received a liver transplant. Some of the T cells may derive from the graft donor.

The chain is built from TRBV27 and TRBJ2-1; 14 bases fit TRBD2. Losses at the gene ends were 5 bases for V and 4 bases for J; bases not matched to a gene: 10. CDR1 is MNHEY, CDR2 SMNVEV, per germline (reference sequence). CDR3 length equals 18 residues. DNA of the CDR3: TGTGCCAGCAGTCCCTACGGCCGACTAGCGGGAGGGTACAATGAGCAGTTCTTC. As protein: CASSPYGRLAGGYNEQFF.

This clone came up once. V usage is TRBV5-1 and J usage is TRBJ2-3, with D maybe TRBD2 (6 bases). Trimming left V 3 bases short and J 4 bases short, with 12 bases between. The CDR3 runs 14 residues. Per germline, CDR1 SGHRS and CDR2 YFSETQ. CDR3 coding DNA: TGCGCCAGCAGCTCCGGGAGCGCCCCAGATACGCAGTATTTT. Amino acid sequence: CASSSGSAPDTQYF.

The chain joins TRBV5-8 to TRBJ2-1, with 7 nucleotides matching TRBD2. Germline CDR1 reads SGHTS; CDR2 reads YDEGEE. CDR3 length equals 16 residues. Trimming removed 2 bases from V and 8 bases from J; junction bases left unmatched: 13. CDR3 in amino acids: CASSFAKLALGDEQFF. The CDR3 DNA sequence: TGTGCCAGCAGCTTTGCGAAACTAGCGTTGGGGGATGAGCAGTTCTTC. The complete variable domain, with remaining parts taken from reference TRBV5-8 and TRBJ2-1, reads EAGVTQSPTHLIKTRGQQATLRCSPISGHTSVYWYQQALGLGLQFLLWYDEGEERNRGNFPPRFSGRQFPNYSSELNVNALELEDSALYLCASSFAKLALGDEQFFGPGTRLTVL.

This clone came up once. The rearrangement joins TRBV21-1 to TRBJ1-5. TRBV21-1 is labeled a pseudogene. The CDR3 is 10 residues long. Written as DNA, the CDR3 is TGTGCCAGCAGCAAACACCCCCAGCATTTT. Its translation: CASSKHPQHF.

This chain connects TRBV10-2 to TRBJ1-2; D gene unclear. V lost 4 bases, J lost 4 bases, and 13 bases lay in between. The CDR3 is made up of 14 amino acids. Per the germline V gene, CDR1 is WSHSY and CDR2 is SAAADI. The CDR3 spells CASSATDVTYGYTF. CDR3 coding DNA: TGCGCCAGCAGTGCCACGGACGTAACCTATGGCTACACCTTC.